The 21 T cell receptor beta chains given below trace back to one sample, sequenced in a study of cytomegalovirus exposure and HLA in healthy donors (dated by TCRdb to between 2016 and 2019). Library preparation employed the immunoSEQ multiplex PCR assay. For the multiplex PCR, a mixture combining 60 forward primers for TCR Vbeta segments and 13 reverse primers for TCR Jbeta segments was used. In TCRdb, the immuneACCESS table is reduced to in-frame sequences with V and J assigned. These tables do not hold every clone; where another copy was compared, an unresolved V gene accounts for under half, and the others remain unexplained. The sample table lists some 110,000 clones, roughly three quarters of them with a count of one. Roughly 16% of the sample belongs to the ten largest clones. Material: PBMCs. These receptors came from a middle-aged man in good health and CMV-seropositive.

A few counts support this clone. The rearrangement uses TRBV19 and TRBJ2-3; 8 bases line up with TRBD2. Germline-derived CDR1 and CDR2 are LNHDA and SQIVND (reference sequence). The CDR3 is made up of 18 amino acids. The junction had 21 bases not matched to a gene; V was cut back by 5 bases and J by 8 bases. DNA of the CDR3: TGTGCCAGTAGTCCAAGGAGGGCACAGAGCGGGGGCCTGAGTACGCAGTATTTT. As protein: CASSPRRAQSGGLSTQYF.

The chain joins TRBV11-2 to TRBJ2-3, with TRBD2 matching 7 bases. CDR3 length: 19 amino acids. Germline V gene lookup returns CDR1 SGHAT and CDR2 FQNNGV. Unmatched junction bases numbered 19, after V lost 4 bases and J lost 3 bases. This CDR3 reads CASSSAVLSGAWRTDTQYF. Here the CDR3 DNA reads TGTGCCAGCAGCTCCGCAGTATTAAGCGGGGCGTGGAGGACAGATACGCAGTATTTT.

CDR3 region: CASSPIGGGGYEQYF. In nucleotides, the CDR3 is TGTGCCAGCAGCCCGATAGGGGGGGGAGGGTACGAGCAGTACTTC. The chain uses TRBV11-3 and TRBJ2-7; D may be TRBD2 (7 bases). The CDR3 covers 15 residues. Germline lookup yields CDR1 SGHNT and CDR2 YENEEA. Trimming removed 5 bases at V and 4 bases at J, with 18 bases between. The entire variable domain, with the rest obtained from reference TRBV11-3 and TRBJ2-7, is as follows: EAGVVQSPRYKIIEKKQPVAFWCNPISGHNTLYWYLQNLGQGPELLIRYENEEAVDDSQLPKDRFSAERLKGVDSTLKIQPAELGDSAVYLCASSPIGGGGYEQYFGPGTRLTVT.

The chain carries TRBV7-9 and TRBJ2-7; D may be TRBD1 (5 bases). The length of the CDR3 is 16 residues. The germline CDR1 and CDR2 sequences are SEHNR and FQNEAQ (reference sequence). V lost 0 bases and J 0 bases, leaving 12 bases between the germline ends. The CDR3 region has the DNA TGTGCCAGCAGCTTAGCTGGGGCCCAGTCCTCCTACGAGCAGTACTTC. Protein product: CASSLAGAQSSYEQYF.

Remarks on this clone: One junction end disagrees with the germline gene, perhaps due to a read error. The chain couples TRBV18 to TRBJ2-1, with D uncertain. This CDR3 comprises 14 residues. Germline V gene lookup returns CDR1 KGHSH and CDR2 LQKENI. CDR3: CASSPPSGYHEQFF. CDR3 in DNA: TGTGCCAGCTCACCACCGTCAGGCTACCATGAGCAGTTCTTC.

The chain recombines TRBV28 with TRBJ2-7; TRBD1 is a possible D gene (6 bases). CDR1 and CDR2 from the germline V gene are MDHEN and SYDVKM. V was shortened by 10 bases and J by 0 bases, with 10 bases between the two germline ends. The CDR3 runs to 12 residues. The CDR3 sequence is CATRGNSYEQYF. The CDR3 nucleotides are TGTGCCACTAGGGGGAACTCCTACGAGCAGTACTTC.

J is TRBJ2-7 and V is TRBV28; 9 bases match TRBD1. Per the germline V gene, CDR1 is MDHEN and CDR2 is SYDVKM. This CDR3 is built from 18 residues. Unmatched junction bases numbered 16, after V lost 4 bases and J lost 3 bases. The CDR3 nucleotides read TGTGCCAGCAGTTCCACAACACATCCGGGACAGGGAGGCTACGAGCAGTACTTC. It encodes CASSSTTHPGQGGYEQYF.

This clone was seen only once. V gene TRBV5-4 combines with J gene TRBJ2-7, with D uncertain. V was shortened by 3 bases and J by 4 bases, with 8 bases between the two germline ends. Germline CDR1 reads SGHNT; CDR2 reads YYREEE (reference sequence). This CDR3 region has 12 residues. CDR3 sequence (DNA): TGTGCCAGCAGCTCTCAGGCGTACGAGCAGTACTTC. It specifies CASSSQAYEQYF. Supplemented by reference TRBV5-4 and TRBJ2-7, the full variable domain reads ETGVTQSPTHLIKTRGQQVTLRCSSQSGHNTVSWYQQALGQGPQFIFQYYREEENGRGNFPPRFSGLQFPNYSSELNVNALELDDSALYLCASSSQAYEQYFGPGTRLTVT.

The V and J genes are TRBV2 and TRBJ2-3; 8 bases line up with TRBD1. This CDR3 comprises 15 residues. The germline V gene has CDR1 SNHLY and CDR2 FYNNEI. With V trimmed by 2 bases and J by 1 base, 2 bases remained unmatched. CDR3 sequence: CASSEPDRGTDTQYF. CDR3 sequence (DNA): TGTGCCAGCAGTGAACCGGACAGGGGCACAGATACGCAGTATTTT.

This clone was detected only a few times. V and J are TRBV6-5 and TRBJ2-2, with 8 bases lining up with TRBD1. The CDR3 runs 12 residues. V lost 8 bases and J lost 5; bases outside the gene matches: 1. Germline V lookup: CDR1 MNHEY, CDR2 SVGAGI. The CDR3 DNA is TGTGCCAGCCAGGGGGCAACCGGGGAGCTGTTTTTT. Translating it yields CASQGATGELFF.

The count of this clone is one. DNA of the CDR3: TGCGCCAGCAGCTTGGAAGGGACAGGTGTCGGAAACACCATATATTTT. Amino acids: CASSLEGTGVGNTIYF. The V gene is TRBV5-1, the J gene TRBJ1-3; 8 bases match TRBD1. J gave up 4 bases and V 0 bases, and 6 bases lay outside the gene matches. From germline, CDR1 is SGHRS and CDR2 YFSETQ. The CDR3 extends over 16 amino acids.

The V gene is TRBV4-3, the J gene TRBJ2-5; 10 positions match TRBD2. The CDR3 runs 15 residues. V lost 0 bases, J lost 7 bases, and 5 bases stayed unmatched. Germline-derived CDR1 and CDR2 are LGHNA and YSLEER. In DNA, the CDR3 is TGCGCCAGCAGCCAAGATCCATTAGCGGGGGGGACCCAGTACTTC. Protein: CASSQDPLAGGTQYF.

About this clone: One junction end disagrees with the germline gene, perhaps due to a read error. This chain uses TRBV6-5 with TRBJ1-1; D not resolved. CDR3 length: 12 residues. Per germline, CDR1 MNHEY and CDR2 SVGAGI. CDR3 nucleotide sequence: TGTGCCAGCAGTTACTCCAGGAGGGCCACTTCCTTT. Residues: CASSYSRRATSF.

V is TRBV6-1 and J is TRBJ2-3; 9 bases are a match to TRBD1. CDR3 length: 14 residues. V was pared by 5 bases and J by 4 bases, with 4 bases of the junction left unmatched. Germline CDR1 MNHNS, CDR2 SASEGT. CDR3 coding DNA: TGTGCCAGCAGTCGGACAGGGGCCCCAGATACGCAGTATTTT. Encoded protein: CASSRTGAPDTQYF.

CDR3 residues: CASSWLAGGNYEQYF. CDR3 coding DNA: TGTGCCAGTAGTTGGCTAGCGGGGGGGAACTACGAGCAGTACTTC. The V and J genes are TRBV19 and TRBJ2-7; the match to TRBD2 covers 12 bases. The CDR3 has 15 amino acids. CDR1 and CDR2 from the germline V gene are LNHDA and SQIVND (reference sequence). Trimming at V came to 5 bases and at J to 3 bases, leaving 5 bases not matched to a gene.

This clone has a handful of counts. CDR3 nucleotides: TGTGCCAGCAGCTATACCAGGGACTTGAACACTGAAGCTTTCTTT. Protein: CASSYTRDLNTEAFF. V and J are TRBV7-9 and TRBJ1-1, with a possible D match to TRBD1 (5 bases). The germline gives CDR1 SEHNR, CDR2 FQNEAQ (reference sequence). V lost 4 bases, J lost 0 bases, and 12 bases lay in between. There are 15 residues in the CDR3.

V gene TRBV5-1 combines with J gene TRBJ2-1; D not certain. V shed 2 bases and J shed 0 bases, with 6 bases lying between them. CDR3 length: 14 amino acids. Germline-derived CDR1 and CDR2 are SGHRS and YFSETQ. CDR3 residues: CASSFQVSYNEQFF. The CDR3 bases are TGCGCCAGCAGCTTCCAGGTCTCCTACAATGAGCAGTTCTTC.

The V gene is TRBV9, the J gene TRBJ2-1; TRBD2 matches at 7 bases. The CDR3 length is 15 residues. The germline V gene has CDR1 SGDLS and CDR2 YYNGEE. Trimming cost V 0 bases and J 2 bases; bases outside gene matches: 2. CDR3 in amino acids: CASSVGGGTYNEQFF. CDR3 sequence (DNA): TGTGCCAGCAGCGTAGGCGGGGGAACCTACAATGAGCAGTTCTTC.

The chain has TRBV7-2 and TRBJ2-3; D is unclear. The CDR3 contains 15 residues. The V end was cut by 0 bases, the J end by 1 base, with 8 bases between. Germline CDR1 reads SGHTA; CDR2 reads FQGNSA. The CDR3 loop is CASSLALIGTDTQYF. The DNA of the CDR3 is TGTGCCAGCAGCTTAGCGCTAATAGGCACAGATACGCAGTATTTT.

This clone was detected only a few times. The chain links TRBV6-5 to TRBJ1-1; unclear D gene. Germline assignment: CDR1 MNHEY and CDR2 SVGAGI. The V gene lost 0 bases and the J gene lost 12 bases, with 11 bases spanning the gap. The CDR3 extends over 12 amino acids. DNA of the CDR3: TGTGCCAGCAGTTACTCCAGGAGGGCCACTTTCTTT. It is translated as CASSYSRRATFF.

This chain links TRBV4-1 with TRBJ1-1, with TRBD1 as a possible D gene (6 bases). Germline assignment: CDR1 MGHRA and CDR2 YSYEKL. The CDR3 sequence is 13 residues long. Trimming removed 1 base at V and 4 bases at J, with 7 bases between. CDR3 sequence (DNA): TGCGCCAGCAGCCAAGGGACAGCCACTGAAGCTTTCTTT. Its translation: CASSQGTATEAFF.